The sequence of this T cell receptor (beta chain) was determined in a study of spatial heterogeneity in lung cancer. Overall study context: There was a strong correlation between the counts of TCR transcripts measured in tumor regions and a T cell transcriptional module score that was calculated from matched bulk RNA-seq.

Notes on the study in general: Tumor mutation counts were tracked by expanded intratumoral alpha and beta TCR counts.

In TCRdb, the 5' RACE reads were re-called with MiXCR into one record per CDR3 protein. The sample carries 2,500 to 3,500 distinct CDR3 sequences, around 50% recorded once. Of note for this clonotype: Its antigen is not known. A library made for alpha chains picked up this beta chain off target, so its size means little.

Stated time point: sample taken at primary tumor resection. Whole RNA, isolated from tumor, nontumor lung or frozen PBMC, was sequenced without prior sorting. The receptor was isolated from a male donor with early-stage non-small cell lung cancer. The material sequenced was lung tumor tissue, taken at surgery.

The CDR3 spells CASSFSGGPNMYQETQYF. CDR3 DNA sequence: TGTGCCAGCAGCTTTAGCGGGGGCCCTAATATGTACCAAGAGACCCAGTACTTC. The chain couples TRBV5-4 to TRBJ2-5, with 9 bases identical to TRBD2. The CDR3 covers 18 residues. The germline V gene has CDR1 SGHNT and CDR2 YYREEE (reference sequence). V gave up 2 bases and J gave up 0 bases; unmatched junction bases: 11.